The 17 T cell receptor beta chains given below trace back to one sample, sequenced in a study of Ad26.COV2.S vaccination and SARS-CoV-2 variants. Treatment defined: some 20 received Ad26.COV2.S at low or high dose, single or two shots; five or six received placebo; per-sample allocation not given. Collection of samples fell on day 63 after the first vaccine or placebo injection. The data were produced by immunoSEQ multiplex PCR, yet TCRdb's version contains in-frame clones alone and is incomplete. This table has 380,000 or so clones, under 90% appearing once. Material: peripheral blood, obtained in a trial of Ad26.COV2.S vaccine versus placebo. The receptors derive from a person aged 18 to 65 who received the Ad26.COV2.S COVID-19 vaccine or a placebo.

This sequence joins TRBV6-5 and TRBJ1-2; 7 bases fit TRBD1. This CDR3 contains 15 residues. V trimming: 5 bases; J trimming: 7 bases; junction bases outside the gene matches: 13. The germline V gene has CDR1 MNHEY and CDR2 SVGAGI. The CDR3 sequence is CASSTADRDPFGYTF. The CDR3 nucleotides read TGTGCCAGCAGTACCGCAGACAGGGATCCGTTTGGCTACACCTTC.

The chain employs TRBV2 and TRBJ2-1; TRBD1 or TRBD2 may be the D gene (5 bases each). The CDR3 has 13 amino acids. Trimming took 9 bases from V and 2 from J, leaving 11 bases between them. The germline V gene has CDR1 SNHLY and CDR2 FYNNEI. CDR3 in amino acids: CASQRGPYNEQFF. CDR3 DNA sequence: TGTGCCAGTCAACGGGGCCCCTACAATGAGCAGTTCTTC.

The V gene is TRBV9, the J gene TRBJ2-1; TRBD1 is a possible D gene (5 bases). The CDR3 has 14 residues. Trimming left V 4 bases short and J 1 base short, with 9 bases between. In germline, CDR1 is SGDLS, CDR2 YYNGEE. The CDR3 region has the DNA TGTGCCAGCAGCCTGGACACATCCTACAATGAGCAGTTCTTC. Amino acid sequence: CASSLDTSYNEQFF.

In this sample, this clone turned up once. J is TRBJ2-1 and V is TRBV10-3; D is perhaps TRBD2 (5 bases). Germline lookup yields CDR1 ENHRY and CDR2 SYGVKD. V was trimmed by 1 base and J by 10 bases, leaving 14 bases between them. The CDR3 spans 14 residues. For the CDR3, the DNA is TGTGCCATCAGTGAGTTCGGCCCGGGCGGGGAGCAGTTCTTC. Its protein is CAISEFGPGGEQFF.

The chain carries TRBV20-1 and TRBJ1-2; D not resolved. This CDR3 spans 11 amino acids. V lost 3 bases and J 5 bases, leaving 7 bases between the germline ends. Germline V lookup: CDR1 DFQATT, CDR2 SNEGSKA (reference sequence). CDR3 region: CSARLEYGYTF. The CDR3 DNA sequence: TGCAGTGCTAGGTTAGAGTATGGCTACACCTTC.

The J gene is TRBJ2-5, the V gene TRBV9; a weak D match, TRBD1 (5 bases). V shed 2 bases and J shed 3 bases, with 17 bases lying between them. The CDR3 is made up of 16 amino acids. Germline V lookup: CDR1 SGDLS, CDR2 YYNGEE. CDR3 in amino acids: CASSVSGLGPEETQYF. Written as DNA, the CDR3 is TGTGCCAGCAGCGTCTCAGGATTGGGGCCCGAAGAGACCCAGTACTTC.

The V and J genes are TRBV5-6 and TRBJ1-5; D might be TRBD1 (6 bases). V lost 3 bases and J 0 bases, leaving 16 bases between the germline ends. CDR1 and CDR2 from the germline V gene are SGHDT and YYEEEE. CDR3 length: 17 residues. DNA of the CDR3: TGTGCCAGCAGCTCAACCCCCAGGGGATATAGCAATCAGCCCCAGCATTTT. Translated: CASSSTPRGYSNQPQHF.

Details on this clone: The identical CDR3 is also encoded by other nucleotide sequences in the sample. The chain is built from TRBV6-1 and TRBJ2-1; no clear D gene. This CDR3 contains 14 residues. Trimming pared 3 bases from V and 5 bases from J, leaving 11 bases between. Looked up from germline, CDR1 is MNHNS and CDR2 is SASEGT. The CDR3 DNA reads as TGTGCCAGCAGTGATGGTGGTAGCAACAATGAGCAGTTCTTC. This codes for CASSDGGSNNEQFF.

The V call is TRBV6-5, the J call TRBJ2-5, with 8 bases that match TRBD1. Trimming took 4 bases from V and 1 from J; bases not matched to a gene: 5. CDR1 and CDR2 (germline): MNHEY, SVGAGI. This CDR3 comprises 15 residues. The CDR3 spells CASSSGGATQETQYF. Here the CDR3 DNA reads TGTGCCAGCAGTTCAGGGGGCGCGACCCAAGAGACCCAGTACTTC.

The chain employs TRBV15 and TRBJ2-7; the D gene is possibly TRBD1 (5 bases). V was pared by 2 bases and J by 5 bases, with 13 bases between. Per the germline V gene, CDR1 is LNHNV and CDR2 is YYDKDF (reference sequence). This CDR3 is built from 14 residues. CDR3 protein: CATSRQGNDNEQYF. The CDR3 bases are TGTGCCACCAGCAGACAGGGTAATGATAACGAGCAGTACTTC.

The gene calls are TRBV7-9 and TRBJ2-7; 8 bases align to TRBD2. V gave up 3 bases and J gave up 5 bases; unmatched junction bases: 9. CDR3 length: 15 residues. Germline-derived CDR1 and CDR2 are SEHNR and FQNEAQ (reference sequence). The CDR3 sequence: CASSFLPGGWDEQYF. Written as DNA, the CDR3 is TGTGCCAGCAGCTTTCTACCGGGAGGGTGGGACGAGCAGTACTTC.

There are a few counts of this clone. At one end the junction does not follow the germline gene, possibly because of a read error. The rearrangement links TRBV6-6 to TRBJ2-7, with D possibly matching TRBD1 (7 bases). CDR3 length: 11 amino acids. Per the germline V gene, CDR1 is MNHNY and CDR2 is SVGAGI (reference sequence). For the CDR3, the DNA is TGTGCCAGCAGTTTTGACAGGGAGGTTCACTTC. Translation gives CASSFDREVHF.

The CDR3 here is CAWGERITPLHF. CDR3 nucleotides: TGTGCCTGGGGGGAGAGGATAACACCCCTCCACTTT. The V gene is TRBV30, the J gene TRBJ1-6, with D unclear. CDR1 and CDR2 from the germline V gene are GTSNPN and SVGIG (reference sequence). The length of the CDR3 is 12 residues. V gave up 5 bases and J gave up 11 bases, with 13 bases separating them. Full variable domain (remainder filled in from reference TRBV30 and TRBJ1-6): SQTIHQWPATLVQPVGSPLSLECTVEGTSNPNLYWYRQAAGRGLQLLFYSVGIGQISSEVPQNLSASRPQDRQFILSSKKLLLSDSGFYLCAWGERITPLHFGNGTRLTVT.

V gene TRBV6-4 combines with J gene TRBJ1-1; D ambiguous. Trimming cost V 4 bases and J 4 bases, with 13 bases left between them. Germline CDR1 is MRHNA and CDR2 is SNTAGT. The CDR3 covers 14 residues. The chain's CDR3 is CASSVSTGITEAFF. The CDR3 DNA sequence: TGTGCCAGCAGTGTTTCCACGGGTATCACTGAAGCTTTCTTT.

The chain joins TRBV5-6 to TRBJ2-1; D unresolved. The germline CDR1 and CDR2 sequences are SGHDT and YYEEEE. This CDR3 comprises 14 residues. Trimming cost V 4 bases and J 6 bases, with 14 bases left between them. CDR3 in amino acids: CASSATLPTNEQFF. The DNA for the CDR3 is TGTGCCAGCAGCGCAACTCTGCCTACCAATGAGCAGTTCTTC.

CDR3 sequence (DNA): TGTGCCAGTAGTATAGCGGCTACAGCCTCCTACGAGCAGTACTTC. Protein: CASSIAATASYEQYF. The genes are TRBV19 and TRBJ2-7; D is undetermined. V was shortened by 1 base and J by 0 bases, with 10 bases between the two germline ends. Germline-derived CDR1 and CDR2 are LNHDA and SQIVND (reference sequence). The CDR3 is 15 residues long.

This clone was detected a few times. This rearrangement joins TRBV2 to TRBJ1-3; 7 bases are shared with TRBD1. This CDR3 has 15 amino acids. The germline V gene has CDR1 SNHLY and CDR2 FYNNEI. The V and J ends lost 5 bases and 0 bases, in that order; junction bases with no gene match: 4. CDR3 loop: CASSNTGDSGNTIYF. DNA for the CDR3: TGTGCCAGCAGTAATACAGGGGACTCTGGAAACACCATATATTTT. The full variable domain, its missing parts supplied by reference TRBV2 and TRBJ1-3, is EPEVTQTPSHQVTQMGQEVILRCVPISNHLYFYWYRQILGQKVEFLVSFYNNEISEKSEIFDDQFSVERPDGSNFTLKIRSTKLEDSAMYFCASSNTGDSGNTIYFGEGSWLTVV.